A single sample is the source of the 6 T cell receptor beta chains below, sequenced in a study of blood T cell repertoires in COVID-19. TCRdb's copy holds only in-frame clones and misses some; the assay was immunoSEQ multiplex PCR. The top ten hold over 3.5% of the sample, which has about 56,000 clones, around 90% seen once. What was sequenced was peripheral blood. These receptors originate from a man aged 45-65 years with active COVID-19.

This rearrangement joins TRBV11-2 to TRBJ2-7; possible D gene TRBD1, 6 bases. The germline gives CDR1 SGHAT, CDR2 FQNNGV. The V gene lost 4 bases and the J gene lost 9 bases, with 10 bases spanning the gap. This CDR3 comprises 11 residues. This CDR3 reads CASSSGTLQYF. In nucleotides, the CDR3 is TGTGCCAGCAGCTCCGGGACATTGCAGTACTTC.

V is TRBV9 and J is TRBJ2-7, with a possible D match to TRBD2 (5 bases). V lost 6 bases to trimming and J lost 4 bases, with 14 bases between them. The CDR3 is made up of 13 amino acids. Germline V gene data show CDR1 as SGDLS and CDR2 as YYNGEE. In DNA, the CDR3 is TGTGCCAGCACCGGACTCCTAGGGTACGAGCAGTACTTC. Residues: CASTGLLGYEQYF.

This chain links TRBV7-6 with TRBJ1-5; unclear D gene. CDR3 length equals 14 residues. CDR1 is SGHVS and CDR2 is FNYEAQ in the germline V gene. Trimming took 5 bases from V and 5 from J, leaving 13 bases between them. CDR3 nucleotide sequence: TGTGCCAGCAGCCCCCTCGGGTGGGATCAGCCCCAGCATTTT. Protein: CASSPLGWDQPQHF.

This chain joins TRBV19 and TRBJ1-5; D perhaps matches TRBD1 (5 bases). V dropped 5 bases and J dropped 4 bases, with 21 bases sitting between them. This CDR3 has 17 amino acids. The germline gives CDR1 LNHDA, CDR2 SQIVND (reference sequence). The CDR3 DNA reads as TGTGCCAGTAGTCTTGGGGTCTGGGGGGAACCTAATCAGCCCCAGCATTTT. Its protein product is CASSLGVWGEPNQPQHF.

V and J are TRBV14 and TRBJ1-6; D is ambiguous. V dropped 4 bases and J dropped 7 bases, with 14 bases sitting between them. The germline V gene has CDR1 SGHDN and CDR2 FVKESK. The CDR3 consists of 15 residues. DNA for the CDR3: TGTGCCAGCAGCCTCGCGGGGTTGGGGAATTCACCCCTCCACTTT. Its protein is CASSLAGLGNSPLHF.

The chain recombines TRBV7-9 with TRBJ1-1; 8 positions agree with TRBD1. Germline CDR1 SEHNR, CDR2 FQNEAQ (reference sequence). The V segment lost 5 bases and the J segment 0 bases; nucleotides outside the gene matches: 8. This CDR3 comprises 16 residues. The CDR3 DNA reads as TGTGCCAGCAGCGCCACAGGGGGACGGATGAACACTGAAGCTTTCTTT. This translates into CASSATGGRMNTEAFF.